The following is a T cell receptor beta chain sequence with its context. What it binds is not known. V was cut by 4 bases and J by 0 bases, with 8 bases left in between. The CDR3 extends over 14 amino acids. The germline V gene encodes CDR1 SGDLS and CDR2 YYNGEE. The method was immunoSEQ multiplex PCR; TCRdb's version includes in-frame clones alone and lacks a portion of them. The repertoire has 30,000 to 40,000 clones, approximately 84% of them found once; the top ten carry 5.5% to 6.5%. The sample originates from a study of T cells in localized non-small cell lung cancer. Overall study findings and caveats: Because only a single region of the tumor was sequenced, heterogeneity remains possible. In adjacent lung appeared a median around 60 of the top 100 tumor clones.

The sample consisted of peripheral blood, taken before any cancer treatment. The genes are TRBV9 and TRBJ1-3, with D perhaps TRBD1 (6 bases). This clonotype was obtained from a man aged 40-75 years with stage I lung adenocarcinoma. CDR3 sequence: CASSRGHSGNTIYF. The CDR3 nucleotides are TGTGCCAGCAGCCGGGGGCACTCTGGAAACACCATATATTTT.